This TCR beta chain was identified in a study of T cell responses to AZD1222 COVID-19 vaccine. Study background: Second-dose intervals near 4 or 12 weeks were combined. Study-level points and caveats: Every sample of the repertoires postdated the peak T cell response. Increased Spike-specific TCR breadth and depth were observed after two AZD1222 doses. The donor group comprised mostly white British people and more females; the analysis possibly underestimated clonal diversity.

This clone was observed a handful of times. The antigen remains unidentified. The repertoire was sequenced with immunoSEQ multiplex PCR; TCRdb's copy has only in-frame clones and lacks some. The sample lists about 130,000 clones; about 87% were seen once. The CDR3 totals 15 residues. CDR1 and CDR2 from the germline V gene are SGHRS and YFSETQ. Germline trimming cut 4 bases from V and 3 bases from J; bases unmatched to any gene: 6. The chain combines TRBV5-1 with TRBJ1-2; TRBD1 matches 10 bases. This sequence was found in an adult in good health. This specimen consisted of peripheral blood, obtained on day 0 of AZD1222 vaccination. The CDR3 loop is CASSIWTGGDYGYTF. CDR3 sequence (DNA): TGCGCCAGCAGCATATGGACAGGGGGGGACTATGGCTACACCTTC.